This passage covers 26 T cell receptor beta chains from one sample sequenced in a study of shared clonotypes between healthy human individuals (dated by TCRdb to about 2020). CD8 naive samples were obtained by positive selection for CCR7 among CD45RO-negative cells, yielding a CD45RA+CCR7+ population from which TemRA cells were excluded. Library method: the immunoSEQ multiplex PCR assay. Sourced from immuneACCESS, this table was stored by TCRdb with only in-frame sequences that have V and J called. A share of the clones is absent; for the studies checked, an unresolved V gene accounts for under half, and the remainder has no known explanation. The sample includes about 820,000 clones, with 92% observed a single time. Together, the top ten hold 24% of the sample. Sequencing was performed on naive CD8+ T cells sorted from blood. The cell subset or site label, as the study defines it: CD45RA+CCR7+. The receptors originated from a man aged 25 to 40 in good health.

The rearrangement joins TRBV11-3 to TRBJ2-3; D is possibly TRBD2 (6 bases). V was trimmed by 2 bases and J by 4 bases, leaving 13 bases between them. This CDR3 contains 15 residues. The V gene's germline CDR1 is SGHNT and CDR2 YENEEA. CDR3 region: CASSLRRGNADTQYF. The CDR3 DNA reads as TGTGCCAGCAGCTTAAGACGCGGGAATGCAGATACGCAGTATTTT. The full variable domain, its missing parts supplied by reference TRBV11-3 and TRBJ2-3, is EAGVVQSPRYKIIEKKQPVAFWCNPISGHNTLYWYLQNLGQGPELLIRYENEEAVDDSQLPKDRFSAERLKGVDSTLKIQPAELGDSAVYLCASSLRRGNADTQYFGPGTRLTVL.

The chain uses TRBV5-1 and TRBJ2-1; 9 bases agree with TRBD2. J gave up 8 bases and V 4 bases, and 13 bases lay outside the gene matches. Germline CDR1 SGHRS, CDR2 YFSETQ. There are 16 residues in the CDR3. Here the CDR3 DNA reads TGCGCCAGCAGCACTACTAGCGGGTTGGCCGGGGATGAGCAGTTCTTC. As protein: CASSTTSGLAGDEQFF.

The chain links TRBV15 to TRBJ2-1; 7 bases fit TRBD1. The CDR3 runs to 18 residues. Trimming took 3 bases from V and 0 from J; bases not matched to a gene: 11. Germline loops: CDR1 LNHNV, CDR2 YYDKDF (reference sequence). The CDR3 protein is CATSSRDSQVISYNEQFF. The CDR3 coding sequence is TGTGCCACCAGCAGCCGGGACAGTCAAGTTATCTCCTACAATGAGCAGTTCTTC. Drawing the rest from reference TRBV15 and TRBJ2-1, the complete variable domain is DAMVIQNPRYQVTQFGKPVTLSCSQTLNHNVMYWYQQKSSQAPKLLFHYYDKDFNNEADTPDNFQSRRPNTSFCFLDIRSPGLGDTAMYLCATSSRDSQVISYNEQFFGPGTRLTVL.

The genes are TRBV5-1 and TRBJ2-7; 9 positions agree with TRBD2. CDR1 and CDR2 (germline): SGHRS, YFSETQ. The CDR3 length is 14 residues. J was trimmed by 6 bases and V by 4 bases; bases with no gene match: 8. The CDR3 DNA is TGCGCCAGCAGCGCCCCTAGCGGGACCTCCGAGCAGTACTTC. As protein: CASSAPSGTSEQYF.

The chain couples TRBV27 to TRBJ2-5; possibly TRBD2 for D (7 bases). Germline V CDR1 and CDR2: MNHEY, SMNVEV (reference sequence). V lost 2 bases, J lost 4 bases, and 11 bases lay in between. This CDR3 spans 14 amino acids. CDR3 in amino acids: CASSLGGAGETQYF. The CDR3 region has the DNA TGTGCCAGCAGTTTAGGGGGGGCAGGAGAGACCCAGTACTTC.

This chain joins TRBV29-1 and TRBJ2-7; D gene unclear. Trimming stripped 1 base from V and 0 bases from J, with 10 bases between. The CDR3 covers 14 residues. Germline V lookup: CDR1 SQVTM, CDR2 ANQGSEA. CDR3 amino acids: CSVEVPTSSYEQYF. CDR3 DNA sequence: TGCAGCGTTGAAGTACCCACGAGCTCCTACGAGCAGTACTTC.

This clone was observed once. The rearrangement uses TRBV7-2 and TRBJ2-1; 7 positions agree with TRBD2. With 1 base clipped from V and 13 bases from J, the junction kept 7 bases outside the gene matches. This CDR3 region has 13 residues. CDR1 SGHTA and CDR2 FQGNSA come from the germline V gene. CDR3 amino acids: CASSLVVSGLQFF. CDR3 DNA sequence: TGTGCCAGCAGCTTAGTAGTTAGCGGGCTACAGTTCTTC.

The chain couples TRBV27 to TRBJ2-1; tentative D call: TRBD1 (5 bases). In germline, CDR1 is MNHEY, CDR2 SMNVEV (reference sequence). This CDR3 contains 12 residues. Trimming took off 6 bases at V and 8 bases at J, with 11 bases between the two ends. The CDR3 DNA sequence: TGTGCCAGCAGCTGGCTAGGGGATGAGCAGTTCTTC. Its translation is CASSWLGDEQFF.

The V call is TRBV9, the J call TRBJ2-7; no clear D. This CDR3 comprises 15 residues. The germline V and J ends were trimmed by 4 bases and 0 bases, with 14 bases remaining between them. From germline, CDR1 is SGDLS and CDR2 YYNGEE. CDR3 region: CASSPRGRSSYEQYF. The CDR3 nucleotides are TGTGCCAGCAGCCCCCGTGGGCGGAGCTCCTACGAGCAGTACTTC.

The count of this clone is one. This chain connects TRBV28 to TRBJ2-7; D unclear. The CDR3 contains 14 residues. The V gene's germline CDR1 is MDHEN and CDR2 SYDVKM. The V end was cut by 2 bases, the J end by 3 bases, with 11 bases between. CDR3 nucleotides: TGTGCCAGCAGTTTACGGCGCCTGATCTACGAGCAGTACTTC. Protein sequence: CASSLRRLIYEQYF. The entire variable domain, with the rest obtained from reference TRBV28 and TRBJ2-7, is as follows: DVKVTQSSRYLVKRTGEKVFLECVQDMDHENMFWYRQDPGLGLRLIYFSYDVKMKEKGDIPEGYSVSREKKERFSLILESASTNQTSMYLCASSLRRLIYEQYFGPGTRLTVT.

DNA for the CDR3: TGTGCCAGCAGAGATTCCGGGACAGGGGGCTGGGGGTCGGTAGACGCTTTCTTT. This translates into CASRDSGTGGWGSVDAFF. The J gene is TRBJ1-1, the V gene TRBV13; 12 bases are shared with TRBD1. The junction had 22 bases not matched to a gene; V was cut back by 6 bases and J by 11 bases. Germline V gene sequence: CDR1 PRHDT, CDR2 FYEKMQ (reference sequence). CDR3 length: 18 residues.

To note about this clone: The same CDR3 arises from other DNA sequences in this sample as well. The V gene is TRBV11-2, the J gene TRBJ2-7; perhaps D is TRBD1 or TRBD2 (5 bases each). Per germline, CDR1 SGHAT and CDR2 FQNNGV. The ends were cut back, 3 bases at V and 0 bases at J, with 6 bases in the middle. The CDR3 sequence is 13 residues long. The CDR3 nucleotides read TGTGCCAGCAGCTTCGGGACCTCCTACGAGCAGTACTTC. Protein product: CASSFGTSYEQYF. The entire variable domain, with the rest obtained from reference TRBV11-2 and TRBJ2-7, is as follows: EAGVAQSPRYKIIEKRQSVAFWCNPISGHATLYWYQQILGQGPKLLIQFQNNGVVDDSQLPKDRFSAERLKGVDSTLKIQPAKLEDSAVYLCASSFGTSYEQYFGPGTRLTVT.

The genes are TRBV19 and TRBJ2-1; 9 bases are shared with TRBD1. CDR1 is LNHDA and CDR2 is SQIVND in the germline V gene (reference sequence). V gave up 5 bases and J gave up 7 bases; unmatched junction bases: 12. This CDR3 has 16 residues. CDR3 nucleotide sequence: TGTGCCAGTAGTGCACAGGGGGCGACATGGGCAAATGAGCAGTTCTTC. It codes for CASSAQGATWANEQFF.

V gene TRBV29-1 combines with J gene TRBJ2-2, with D possibly called TRBD1 or TRBD2 (6 bases each). The CDR3 has 15 residues. Per germline, CDR1 SQVTM and CDR2 ANQGSEA. V was shortened by 3 bases and J by 6 bases, with 17 bases between the two germline ends. CDR3 bases: TGCAGCGTTGAGGGTGGGGGGCTCAGCGCCGGGGAGCTGTTTTTT. Amino acid sequence: CSVEGGGLSAGELFF.

The V and J genes are TRBV4-1 and TRBJ1-4, with 9 nucleotides matching TRBD1. J was trimmed by 6 bases and V by 2 bases; bases with no gene match: 1. CDR3 size: 14 residues. The germline CDR1 and CDR2 sequences are MGHRA and YSYEKL. CDR3 protein: CASSQTGGDEKLFF. The DNA for the CDR3 is TGCGCCAGCAGCCAAACAGGGGGCGATGAAAAACTGTTTTTT.

This chain joins TRBV10-3 and TRBJ2-3; D gene unclear. Germline values: CDR1 ENHRY, CDR2 SYGVKD. Trimming stripped 0 bases from V and 0 bases from J, with 4 bases between. CDR3 size: 14 residues. In DNA, the CDR3 is TGTGCCATCAGTGAGTCCCTTAGCACAGATACGCAGTATTTT. As protein: CAISESLSTDTQYF.

The V and J genes are TRBV27 and TRBJ1-5; the match to TRBD1 covers 7 bases. Trimming took 4 bases from V and 3 from J; bases not matched to a gene: 6. Looked up from germline, CDR1 is MNHEY and CDR2 is SMNVEV (reference sequence). The CDR3 covers 15 residues. The CDR3 region is CASSSRGRDNQPQHF. CDR3 DNA sequence: TGTGCCAGCAGTTCGAGGGGGCGAGACAATCAGCCCCAGCATTTT.

J is TRBJ2-7 and V is TRBV6-1, with D perhaps TRBD1 (5 bases). The CDR3 is 13 amino acids. V was trimmed by 4 bases and J by 3 bases, leaving 10 bases between them. CDR1 is MNHNS and CDR2 is SASEGT in the germline V gene. This CDR3 is CASSAGYRYEQYF. DNA for the CDR3: TGTGCCAGCAGTGCAGGGTACCGCTACGAGCAGTACTTC.

The J gene is TRBJ2-1, the V gene TRBV27, with 7 positions matching TRBD2. V shed 5 bases and J 10 bases; nucleotides not matched to a gene: 20. The CDR3 has 17 amino acids. The germline V gene has CDR1 MNHEY and CDR2 SMNVEV (reference sequence). The CDR3 reads CASSPRGSVLARGEQFF. Written as DNA, the CDR3 is TGTGCCAGCAGTCCCCGTGGTAGCGTACTAGCGCGGGGAGAGCAGTTCTTC.

This rearrangement joins TRBV4-1 to TRBJ1-1; possibly TRBD1 for D (5 bases). In germline, CDR1 is MGHRA, CDR2 YSYEKL. The CDR3 has 17 amino acids. V shed 1 base and J shed 3 bases, with 18 bases lying between them. Here the CDR3 reads CASSQVGGRPGYTEAFF. In nucleotides, the CDR3 is TGCGCCAGCAGCCAAGTCGGGGGTCGACCTGGGTACACTGAAGCTTTCTTT.

This clone was observed a few times. The rearrangement uses TRBV4-1 and TRBJ2-1; no clear D gene. V shed 1 base and J shed 4 bases, with 14 bases lying between them. The CDR3 covers 16 residues. Germline CDR1 and CDR2: MGHRA and YSYEKL. The CDR3 here is CASSQVGLEVYNEQFF. In DNA, the CDR3 is TGCGCCAGCAGCCAAGTCGGGCTAGAAGTTTACAATGAGCAGTTCTTC.

The rearrangement links TRBV4-1 to TRBJ2-1; D is uncertain. V lost 3 bases, J lost 0 bases, and 6 bases lay in between. Germline values: CDR1 MGHRA, CDR2 YSYEKL. The CDR3 is 14 amino acids. The CDR3 reads CASSQPYSYNEQFF. CDR3 DNA: TGCGCCAGCAGCCAGCCCTACTCCTACAATGAGCAGTTCTTC.

The chain employs TRBV5-5 and TRBJ1-1, with D possibly TRBD1 on 5 matching bases. This CDR3 comprises 13 residues. Germline V gives CDR1 SGHKS, CDR2 YYEKEE (reference sequence). Trimming took off 4 bases at V and 3 bases at J, with 10 bases between the two ends. CDR3 protein: CASSLDSYTEAFF. CDR3 nucleotides: TGTGCCAGCAGCCTCGACAGTTACACTGAAGCTTTCTTT.

This clone was counted only a few times. J is TRBJ1-2 and V is TRBV2, with a possible D match to TRBD1 (6 bases). With 6 bases removed from V and 5 bases from J, the gap between germline ends came to 16 bases. This CDR3 region has 14 residues. Germline CDR1 SNHLY, CDR2 FYNNEI. The CDR3 loop reads CASSQDSTVYGYTF. CDR3 nucleotides: TGTGCCAGCAGCCAGGACAGCACCGTTTATGGCTACACCTTC.

V is TRBV7-8 and J is TRBJ2-3; 11 bases line up with TRBD2. The CDR3 extends over 17 amino acids. V was pared by 5 bases and J by 7 bases, with 14 bases of the junction left unmatched. CDR1 is SGHVS and CDR2 is FQNEAQ in the germline V gene. CDR3 bases: TGTGCCAGCAGCACGGACCCACTAGCGGGAGCACAAAATACGCAGTATTTT. It is translated as CASSTDPLAGAQNTQYF.

V usage is TRBV28 and J usage is TRBJ2-1, with a tentative D call TRBD2 (6 bases). CDR3 length equals 17 residues. Trimming took 2 bases from V and 4 from J, leaving 18 bases between them. In germline, CDR1 is MDHEN, CDR2 SYDVKM. CDR3 loop: CASSLSPGLARYNEQFF. CDR3 in DNA: TGTGCCAGCAGTTTAAGTCCGGGGCTAGCGAGATACAATGAGCAGTTCTTC.